This T cell receptor (beta chain) stems from a study of blood T cell repertoires in COVID-19. For the study at large: Some COVID-19 samples were acute and others convalescent; all came from the United States, Italy and Spain. T cells, B-cell-depleted T cells, or PBMCs provided the cDNA or gDNA that served as material.

A few counts support this clone. In the study's own analysis: From reference gene primer amplification, estimates of nucleated cell counts were derived. Assay: immunoSEQ multiplex PCR; the TCRdb copy retains only in-frame clones and omits some. V and J calls and clone size are those listed in that table; D and trimming were worked out from the DNA. The sample has 90,000 to 100,000 clones; about 83% are singletons. CDR3 length equals 13 residues. The V and J ends lost 4 bases and 2 bases, in that order; junction bases with no gene match: 3. Germline V CDR1 and CDR2: SGHTS, YDEGEE. This TCR derives from a man in his 70s with active or convalescent COVID-19. Specimen: peripheral blood. The V call is TRBV5-8, the J call TRBJ2-7, with 7 bases aligning to TRBD1. The CDR3 bases are TGTGCCAGCAGCCAGACAGGGACCTACGAGCAGTACTTC. Protein: CASSQTGTYEQYF.